These 23 T cell receptor beta chains were sequenced from one sample in a study of T-cell reconstitution after alpha-beta-depleted transplantation in children. Library preparation (for TCRbeta) was performed with unique molecular identifiers. TCRdb reprocessed the PCR reads via MiXCR and lists one record per CDR3 protein. This table holds hundreds of thousands of distinct CDR3 sequences, about 10% found once. Sequenced here: PBMCs, sampled before TCRalphabeta/CD19-depleted stem cell transplant. The receptors here all came from a child aged 2-15 years with inherited bone marrow failure, due to receive a stem cell transplant.

Ten or more counts support this clonotype. The V and J genes are TRBV27 and TRBJ2-1; the match to TRBD2 covers 11 bases. The CDR3 contains 18 residues. V lost 2 bases to trimming and J lost 6 bases; unmatched junction nucleotides: 12. The germline gives CDR1 MNHEY, CDR2 SMNVEV (reference sequence). The CDR3 protein is CASSLLLVAGGLSNEQFF. CDR3 DNA: TGTGCCAGCAGTTTACTTCTTGTAGCGGGAGGGCTGTCCAATGAGCAGTTCTTC.

In its sample, this clonotype was seen many times. The CDR3 DNA reads TGTGCCTGCGGCCAGGGGCGATGGGGCTACACCTTC. As protein: CACGQGRWGYTF. This sequence joins TRBV19 and TRBJ1-2; D possibly corresponds to TRBD1 (6 bases). CDR1 LNHDA and CDR2 SQIVND come from the germline V gene (reference sequence). Trimming pared 11 bases from V and 8 bases from J, leaving 18 bases between. The CDR3 has 12 amino acids.

This clonotype was observed at least ten times. V is TRBV7-2 and J is TRBJ2-7; 10 bases are shared with TRBD1. CDR3 length equals 13 residues. CDR1 and CDR2 (germline): SGHTA, FQGNSA. The ends lost 4 bases at V and 11 bases at J; junction bases unmatched: 8. CDR3 residues: CASSYGQGGLEYF. The CDR3 bases are TGTGCCAGCAGCTACGGACAGGGGGGGTTGGAGTACTTC.

This clonotype was counted only a few times. This rearrangement joins TRBV5-1 to TRBJ2-1; the match to TRBD2 covers 8 bases. This CDR3 contains 16 residues. The germline gives CDR1 SGHRS, CDR2 YFSETQ. V was pared by 4 bases and J by 7 bases, with 13 bases of the junction left unmatched. This chain's CDR3 is CASSPAVAGPWNEQFF. The DNA for the CDR3 is TGCGCCAGCAGCCCGGCCGTAGCGGGACCCTGGAATGAGCAGTTCTTC.

The chain carries TRBV7-9 and TRBJ2-7, with TRBD2 as a possible D gene (5 bases). Germline V gene data show CDR1 as SEHNR and CDR2 as FQNEAQ (reference sequence). The ends were cut back, 4 bases at V and 5 bases at J, with 12 bases in the middle. The CDR3 contains 13 residues. The CDR3 sequence is CASSSLWGDEQYF. The DNA for the CDR3 is TGTGCCAGCAGCTCCCTTTGGGGAGACGAGCAGTACTTC.

This clonotype has only a few counts. The chain links TRBV20-1 to TRBJ2-1; D unresolved. Trimming pared 4 bases from V and 0 bases from J, leaving 7 bases between. The germline V gene has CDR1 DFQATT and CDR2 SNEGSKA (reference sequence). The CDR3 has 13 amino acids. CDR3 in DNA: TGCAGTGCTATTTACCGCTCCTACAATGAGCAGTTCTTC. Protein: CSAIYRSYNEQFF.

This clonotype was seen ten or more times. V gene TRBV7-9 combines with J gene TRBJ2-7, with a weak D call TRBD2 (6 bases). V was pared by 2 bases and J by 5 bases, with 16 bases between. The CDR3 length is 15 residues. CDR1 and CDR2 (germline): SEHNR, FQNEAQ (reference sequence). The CDR3 bases are TGTGCCAGCAGCTTACTAGGAGGGGCCCTCGACGAGCAGTACTTC. As protein: CASSLLGGALDEQYF.

This clonotype was detected many times. V is TRBV7-8 and J is TRBJ2-7; tentative D call: TRBD2 (7 bases). V was pared by 5 bases and J by 4 bases, with 15 bases between. The CDR3 extends over 14 amino acids. CDR1 SGHVS and CDR2 FQNEAQ come from the germline V gene. CDR3 in DNA: TGTGCCAGCAGCCACACAGGGAGGGTGTACGAGCAGTACTTC. Its translation is CASSHTGRVYEQYF.

Many counts were recorded for this clonotype. V gene TRBV24-1 combines with J gene TRBJ2-1; weak D call: TRBD1 (5 bases). Trimming stripped 11 bases from V and 4 bases from J, with 11 bases between. The CDR3 has 12 residues. Germline values: CDR1 KGHDR, CDR2 SFDVKD. The CDR3 here is CAIQGTYNEQFF. Here the CDR3 DNA reads TGTGCCATTCAGGGTACTTACAATGAGCAGTTCTTC.

At least ten counts were recorded for this clonotype. This chain connects TRBV5-1 to TRBJ2-3; D is uncertain. The CDR3 runs 15 residues. The germline V and J ends were trimmed by 1 base and 0 bases, with 9 bases remaining between them. Looked up from germline, CDR1 is SGHRS and CDR2 is YFSETQ. Here the CDR3 DNA reads TGCGCCAGCAGCTTGAGGTACGGGAGCACAGATACGCAGTATTTT. This sequence encodes CASSLRYGSTDTQYF.

This clonotype has a count of ten or more. The chain employs TRBV27 and TRBJ1-5, with 7 bases fitting TRBD1. Germline V gene lookup returns CDR1 MNHEY and CDR2 SMNVEV (reference sequence). The CDR3 has 14 residues. With 8 bases clipped from V and 7 bases from J, the junction kept 11 bases outside the gene matches. The CDR3 region is CASARQGRGQPQHF. The CDR3, as DNA: TGTGCCAGCGCTAGACAGGGTAGGGGACAGCCCCAGCATTTT.

This clonotype was recorded at least ten times. The chain recombines TRBV2 with TRBJ1-2, with D hard to call. CDR1 and CDR2 (germline): SNHLY, FYNNEI. V lost 6 bases, J lost 6 bases, and 17 bases lay in between. The CDR3 is 14 amino acids. This chain's CDR3 is CASRVKVIMHGYTF. The CDR3 region has the DNA TGTGCCAGCAGAGTAAAGGTGATTATGCATGGCTACACCTTC. Using reference TRBV2 and TRBJ1-2 for the parts outside the CDR3, the full variable domain is EPEVTQTPSHQVTQMGQEVILRCVPISNHLYFYWYRQILGQKVEFLVSFYNNEISEKSEIFDDQFSVERPDGSNFTLKIRSTKLEDSAMYFCASRVKVIMHGYTFGSGTRLTVV.

The sample holds many counts of this clonotype. CDR3 in DNA: TGCGCCAGCAGCTTTGAGGGGTCCGCCGGGGAGCTGTTTTTT. It encodes CASSFEGSAGELFF. The chain joins TRBV5-1 to TRBJ2-2; either TRBD1 or TRBD2 may supply D (5 bases each). Germline CDR1 SGHRS, CDR2 YFSETQ. V dropped 2 bases and J dropped 6 bases, with 11 bases sitting between them. The CDR3 extends over 14 amino acids.

The sample holds a few counts of this clonotype. V is TRBV11-2 and J is TRBJ2-7; 15 bases agree with TRBD2. The CDR3 has 16 residues. V dropped 5 bases and J dropped 3; count of bases not matched to a gene: 5. Per germline, CDR1 SGHAT and CDR2 FQNNGV. The CDR3: CASSHPGLAGGYEQYF. DNA for the CDR3: TGTGCCAGCAGCCACCCGGGACTAGCGGGGGGCTACGAGCAGTACTTC.

This clonotype was picked up many times. The chain couples TRBV5-1 to TRBJ2-7, with 8 nucleotides matching TRBD1. V was pared by 0 bases and J by 0 bases, with 2 bases of the junction left unmatched. Germline V gives CDR1 SGHRS, CDR2 YFSETQ. The CDR3 loop spans 15 amino acids. Here the CDR3 reads CASSLDRGFSYEQYF. CDR3 nucleotide sequence: TGCGCCAGCAGCTTGGACAGGGGGTTCTCCTACGAGCAGTACTTC.

This clonotype was seen repeatedly, ten times or more. J is TRBJ2-3 and V is TRBV20-1; weak D call: TRBD2 (5 bases). The CDR3 sequence is 15 residues long. Germline-derived CDR1 and CDR2 are DFQATT and SNEGSKA (reference sequence). The germline V and J ends were trimmed by 0 bases and 1 base, with 11 bases remaining between them. The CDR3 loop is CSARDPVGGTDTQYF. CDR3 DNA: TGCAGTGCTAGAGATCCGGTCGGGGGCACAGATACGCAGTATTTT.

This clonotype has a count of ten or more. The CDR3 loop is CASSLMGGSYNEQFF. The CDR3 bases are TGTGCCAGCAGCTTGATGGGGGGCTCCTACAATGAGCAGTTCTTC. This chain links TRBV11-2 with TRBJ2-1, with D maybe TRBD2 (6 bases). CDR1 SGHAT and CDR2 FQNNGV come from the germline V gene. This CDR3 has 15 amino acids. V shed 3 bases and J shed 0 bases, with 9 bases lying between them.

This clonotype showed up many times. The chain employs TRBV29-1 and TRBJ2-3; possible D gene TRBD1, 6 bases. Germline CDR1 is SQVTM and CDR2 is ANQGSEA. The CDR3 is made up of 15 amino acids. The V end was cut by 7 bases, the J end by 0 bases, with 17 bases between. The CDR3 is CSGRQDPSSTDTQYF. The CDR3 nucleotides read TGCAGCGGTAGACAGGATCCCTCTAGCACAGATACGCAGTATTTT.

Note on this clonotype: A much larger clone sits a single nucleotide away, making a read error possible. This chain joins TRBV11-2 and TRBJ1-2; 8 positions agree with TRBD1. The CDR3 sequence is 15 residues long. Germline trimming cut 2 bases from V and 4 bases from J; bases unmatched to any gene: 6. Per germline, CDR1 SGHAT and CDR2 FQNNGV. The CDR3: CASSLQGALGYGYTF. CDR3 in DNA: TGTGCCAGCAGCTTACAGGGGGCGCTAGGCTATGGCTACACCTTC.

This clonotype showed up many times. The rearrangement joins TRBV6-5 to TRBJ2-2, with no clear D. Germline CDR1 MNHEY, CDR2 SVGAGI. The CDR3 covers 15 residues. Deletions cut 5 bases from V and 4 bases from J, with 14 bases between. The CDR3, as DNA: TGTGCCAGCAGTCCCCATGGCGAAAGCACCGGGGAGCTGTTTTTT. It codes for CASSPHGESTGELFF.

This clonotype was counted at least ten times. The rearrangement links TRBV12-3 or TRBV12-4 to TRBJ2-5; no clear D. V was cut by 6 bases and J by 2 bases, with 16 bases left in between. The CDR3 is made up of 15 amino acids. The CDR3, as DNA: TGTGCCAGCAGCCTATTTAAAGGAAAACAAGAGACCCAGTACTTC. It is translated as CASSLFKGKQETQYF.

This clonotype has a count of ten or more. The rearrangement joins TRBV21-1 to TRBJ2-7; the table's D call TRBD2 went unverified against the DNA. TRBV21-1 is listed as a pseudogene. CDR3 length equals 15 residues. CDR3 nucleotides: TGTGCCAGCAGCAAAGGGGATAGCGGGAGCTACGAGCAGTACTTC. Its protein is CASSKGDSGSYEQYF.

This clonotype was counted ten times or more. The chain combines TRBV7-9 with TRBJ1-4; D not certain. Germline V gene lookup returns CDR1 SEHNR and CDR2 FQNEAQ (reference sequence). Trimming cost V 0 bases and J 7 bases, with 9 bases left between them. The CDR3 contains 14 residues. CDR3 in DNA: TGTGCCAGCAGCTTAGCACTGAAGGGTGAAAAACTGTTTTTT. This encodes CASSLALKGEKLFF.